These 30 T cell receptor beta chains were sequenced from one sample in a study of technical replicates of blood from a handful of donors. Repertoires were generated with immunoSEQ multiplex PCR, while TCRdb's copy carries only in-frame clones and drops some. The table records approximately 99,000 clones, 96% of them present only once. Sequenced sample: T cells isolated from PBMCs. Every receptor here comes from a human donor in good health.

J is TRBJ2-4 and V is TRBV7-8; no definite D call. The V and J ends lost 5 bases and 2 bases respectively, with 13 bases between them. This CDR3 is built from 15 residues. Germline CDR1 is SGHVS and CDR2 is FQNEAQ. The CDR3 DNA reads as TGTGCCAGCAGCAACCGCATCGGGTCCAAAAACATTCAGTACTTC. This translates into CASSNRIGSKNIQYF.

The chain employs TRBV7-9 and TRBJ2-1; 9 bases fit TRBD2. Germline V gives CDR1 SEHNR, CDR2 FQNEAQ (reference sequence). V lost 5 bases, J lost 4 bases, and 12 bases stayed unmatched. CDR3 length: 17 residues. As DNA, the CDR3 is TGTGCCAGCAGCCGCGGGCAAGGACTAGCGAATTACAATGAGCAGTTCTTC. It yields the protein CASSRGQGLANYNEQFF.

The chain carries TRBV14 and TRBJ2-2; 12 nucleotides match TRBD2. The CDR3 is 17 amino acids. Per germline, CDR1 SGHDN and CDR2 FVKESK. V lost 4 bases and J lost 7; bases outside the gene matches: 10. CDR3 amino acids: CASSRFRLAGANGELFF. The CDR3, as DNA: TGTGCCAGCAGCCGCTTTCGACTAGCGGGAGCAAACGGGGAGCTGTTTTTT. Using reference TRBV14 and TRBJ2-2 for the parts outside the CDR3, the full variable domain is EAGVTQFPSHSVIEKGQTVTLRCDPISGHDNLYWYRRVMGKEIKFLLHFVKESKQDESGMPNNRFLAERTGGTYSTLKVQPAELEDSGVYFCASSRFRLAGANGELFFGEGSRLTVL.

This sequence joins TRBV19 and TRBJ1-3, with no clear D. The CDR3 extends over 16 amino acids. CDR1 and CDR2 from the germline V gene are LNHDA and SQIVND (reference sequence). Trimming left V 6 bases short and J 0 bases short, with 15 bases between. CDR3 amino acids: CASSPPREGSGNTIYF. DNA for the CDR3: TGTGCCAGTAGCCCTCCTCGGGAGGGCTCTGGAAACACCATATATTTT.

The chain has TRBV30 and TRBJ2-3; D uncertain. The CDR3 covers 14 residues. Between the trimmed V and J ends, which lost 2 bases and 6 bases, there was a span of 15 bases. Germline V lookup: CDR1 GTSNPN, CDR2 SVGIG (reference sequence). The CDR3 spells CAWSSSPLGDTQYF. DNA of the CDR3: TGTGCCTGGAGTTCTTCCCCCCTCGGGGATACGCAGTATTTT.

The genes are TRBV6-1 and TRBJ1-1; the D gene is possibly TRBD1 (5 bases). From germline, CDR1 is MNHNS and CDR2 SASEGT. Trimming shortened V by 6 bases and J by 7 bases, and 21 bases separated the two germline ends. The CDR3 has 15 residues. CDR3 sequence (DNA): TGTGCCAGCAGCCGTTATGGGGGGGACGGAAGTGAAGCTTTCTTT. It specifies CASSRYGGDGSEAFF.

This clone has a single count. The genes are TRBV5-6 and TRBJ1-2; 8 bases agree with TRBD1. Germline CDR1 and CDR2: SGHDT and YYEEEE. V trimming: 4 bases; J trimming: 5 bases; junction bases outside the gene matches: 10. CDR3 length: 15 amino acids. CDR3 protein: CASSRPFQGAYGYTF. The CDR3 DNA reads as TGTGCCAGCAGCCGTCCCTTTCAGGGGGCGTATGGCTACACCTTC.

The chain has TRBV4-1 and TRBJ2-5; TRBD2 aligns across 8 bases. In germline, CDR1 is MGHRA, CDR2 YSYEKL. This CDR3 region has 16 residues. The trim removed 0 bases at V and 5 bases at J, leaving 8 bases unmatched. The CDR3 region is CASSQEPAGELETQYF. In DNA, the CDR3 is TGCGCCAGCAGCCAAGAACCAGCGGGAGAGCTCGAGACCCAGTACTTC.

The V gene is TRBV9, the J gene TRBJ1-2, with 10 bases aligning to TRBD1. The CDR3 length is 17 residues. With 3 bases clipped from V and 8 bases from J, the junction kept 16 bases outside the gene matches. Germline values: CDR1 SGDLS, CDR2 YYNGEE. The DNA for the CDR3 is TGTGCCAGCAGCGCCCCGGACCGGGACAGGGGCGGGTTAGGCTACACCTTC. It yields the protein CASSAPDRDRGGLGYTF.

The V call is TRBV5-1, the J call TRBJ2-7; 7 positions agree with TRBD2. The CDR3 covers 15 residues. V trimming: 0 bases; J trimming: 3 bases; junction bases outside the gene matches: 6. Looked up from germline, CDR1 is SGHRS and CDR2 is YFSETQ. CDR3 nucleotides: TGCGCCAGCAGCTTGGTGGGGGGGACCCGCTACGAGCAGTACTTC. Translation: CASSLVGGTRYEQYF. Full variable domain (outside the CDR3, taken from reference TRBV5-1 and TRBJ2-7): KAGVTQTPRYLIKTRGQQVTLSCSPISGHRSVSWYQQTPGQGLQFLFEYFSETQRNKGNFPGRFSGRQFSNSRSEMNVSTLELGDSALYLCASSLVGGTRYEQYFGPGTRLTVT.

The chain carries TRBV15 and TRBJ2-2; TRBD1 matches at 11 bases. The CDR3 sequence is 15 residues long. The ends lost 5 bases at V and 5 bases at J; junction bases unmatched: 4. The germline V gene has CDR1 LNHNV and CDR2 YYDKDF (reference sequence). CDR3 protein: CATSPDRGLTGELFF. DNA for the CDR3: TGTGCCACCAGCCCGGACAGGGGGCTGACCGGGGAGCTGTTTTTT.

The CDR3 spells CSVVWGGETQYF. DNA of the CDR3: TGCAGCGTTGTGTGGGGAGGGGAGACCCAGTACTTC. The chain has TRBV29-1 and TRBJ2-5; 7 nucleotides line up with TRBD2. The CDR3 sequence is 12 residues long. CDR1 and CDR2 from the germline V gene are SQVTM and ANQGSEA. Losses at the gene ends were 4 bases for V and 5 bases for J; bases not matched to a gene: 4.

The chain carries TRBV11-3 and TRBJ2-3; 7 bases line up with TRBD2. Germline assignment: CDR1 SGHNT and CDR2 YENEEA. The trim removed 6 bases at V and 2 bases at J, leaving 8 bases unmatched. The CDR3 is made up of 15 amino acids. The CDR3 DNA is TGTGCCAGCAGTTTTAGCGGGTCCAACACAGATACGCAGTATTTT. Translation: CASSFSGSNTDTQYF.

V usage is TRBV6-5 and J usage is TRBJ1-3, with 12 bases lining up with TRBD1. Trimming removed 0 bases from V and 7 bases from J; junction bases left unmatched: 1. This CDR3 region has 15 residues. Germline lookup yields CDR1 MNHEY and CDR2 SVGAGI. The DNA for the CDR3 is TGTGCCAGCAGTTACTCGGGACAGGGGGCCAACACCATATATTTT. Translated: CASSYSGQGANTIYF.

A note on this clone: The sample carries other DNA sequences with the same CDR3. The chain combines TRBV6-5 with TRBJ2-5; D gene unclear. This CDR3 contains 12 residues. Germline V gives CDR1 MNHEY, CDR2 SVGAGI. The V gene lost 2 bases and the J gene lost 5 bases, with 6 bases spanning the gap. CDR3 DNA sequence: TGTGCCAGCAGTTACGGTGGCGAGACCCAGTACTTC. Protein: CASSYGGETQYF.

This chain connects TRBV2 to TRBJ2-7; 9 nucleotides match TRBD1. Trimming at V came to 7 bases and at J to 7 bases, leaving 8 bases not matched to a gene. There are 13 residues in the CDR3. The germline V gene encodes CDR1 SNHLY and CDR2 FYNNEI. CDR3 region: CASIIGTGPEQYF. The CDR3 bases are TGTGCCAGCATTATCGGGACAGGGCCTGAGCAGTACTTC.

V is TRBV11-2 and J is TRBJ1-3, with D perhaps matching TRBD1 (5 bases). The CDR3 is made up of 15 amino acids. With 1 base removed from V and 1 base from J, the gap between germline ends came to 8 bases. Germline CDR1 SGHAT, CDR2 FQNNGV. This chain's CDR3 is CASSLAGGSGNTIYF. The CDR3 DNA reads as TGTGCCAGCAGCTTAGCGGGGGGTTCTGGAAACACCATATATTTT.

This clone was seen just once. The rearrangement joins TRBV7-9 to TRBJ1-2; D is uncertain. The CDR3 contains 10 residues. V dropped 6 bases and J dropped 8 bases, with 7 bases sitting between them. CDR1 is SEHNR, CDR2 FQNEAQ, per germline (reference sequence). The CDR3 sequence: CASRGSGYTF. CDR3 nucleotide sequence: TGTGCCAGCAGAGGGAGCGGCTACACCTTC.

This clone was counted a single time. The V call is TRBV5-4, the J call TRBJ2-1; weak D call: TRBD2 (6 bases). The CDR3 has 17 amino acids. Germline lookup yields CDR1 SGHNT and CDR2 YYREEE (reference sequence). V was clipped by 3 bases and J by 0 bases, with 16 bases between them. The CDR3 is CASSWGIAEGSYNEQFF. The CDR3 DNA reads TGTGCCAGCAGCTGGGGGATAGCGGAAGGCTCCTACAATGAGCAGTTCTTC.

This sequence joins TRBV10-2 and TRBJ1-2; D possibly corresponds to TRBD1 (6 bases). Germline CDR1 is WSHSY and CDR2 is SAAADI. The V end lost 2 bases, the J end lost 6 bases, and 13 bases lay between the germline ends. CDR3 length equals 14 residues. The CDR3 DNA reads as TGCGCCAGCAGTGAGGTCAGGGGTTTGGATGGCTACACCTTC. It codes for CASSEVRGLDGYTF.

With respect to this clone: At one of its ends the junction is not consistent with the germline gene, which may arise from a read error. CDR3 sequence reads: CATDDLGTEAF. CDR3 DNA sequence: TGTGCCACCGACGACCTTGGGACAGAAGCCTTC. This sequence joins TRBV10-3 and TRBJ1-2; 7 nucleotides agree with TRBD1. The CDR3 consists of 11 residues. The V gene's germline CDR1 is ENHRY and CDR2 SYGVKD.

The sample holds one count of this clone. The V and J genes are TRBV5-1 and TRBJ1-5, with TRBD1 matching over 9 bases. Germline values: CDR1 SGHRS, CDR2 YFSETQ. The CDR3 covers 17 residues. With V trimmed by 4 bases and J by 0 bases, 8 bases remained unmatched. CDR3 in DNA: TGCGCCAGCAGCCTACCGGGACAGGGCTATAGCAATCAGCCCCAGCATTTT. It encodes CASSLPGQGYSNQPQHF.

The chain couples TRBV12-5 to TRBJ2-5, with D possibly TRBD2 on 7 matching bases. The CDR3 contains 15 residues. The ends were cut back, 4 bases at V and 7 bases at J, with 19 bases in the middle. CDR1 is LGHNT, CDR2 FRNRAP, per germline. CDR3 sequence: CASGSTGGVKGTQYF. CDR3 coding DNA: TGTGCTAGTGGTTCAACGGGGGGCGTCAAAGGGACCCAGTACTTC.

The chain joins TRBV9 to TRBJ1-2; 7 bases map to TRBD1. CDR1 and CDR2 (germline): SGDLS, YYNGEE. With 3 bases clipped from V and 2 bases from J, the junction kept 10 bases outside the gene matches. The CDR3 runs to 16 residues. The CDR3 DNA sequence: TGTGCCAGCAGCGCCGGGGGGGGACAGAAAAACTATGGCTACACCTTC. This encodes CASSAGGGQKNYGYTF.

The rearrangement uses TRBV6-5 and TRBJ1-1; no firm D call. V lost 6 bases, J lost 7 bases, and 15 bases lay in between. CDR3 length: 13 amino acids. CDR1 is MNHEY and CDR2 is SVGAGI in the germline V gene. The CDR3 here is CASSLRHTSEAFF. CDR3 DNA: TGTGCCAGCAGCCTTAGACACACCAGTGAAGCTTTCTTT.

V and J are TRBV6-5 and TRBJ1-2; 8 nucleotides agree with TRBD1. V shed 4 bases and J 5 bases; nucleotides not matched to a gene: 6. This CDR3 has 14 amino acids. Germline lookup yields CDR1 MNHEY and CDR2 SVGAGI. In DNA form, the CDR3 reads TGTGCCAGCAGTTTACAGGGGGGGGGATATGGCTACACCTTC. Protein product: CASSLQGGGYGYTF.

The chain has TRBV7-8 and TRBJ1-1; maybe TRBD1 (5 bases). Trimming took 2 bases from V and 2 from J, leaving 12 bases between them. CDR3 length: 15 amino acids. Germline assignment: CDR1 SGHVS and CDR2 FQNEAQ. As DNA, the CDR3 is TGTGCCAGCAGCTTATTGGCCAGGACAAACACTGAAGCTTTCTTT. Translating gives CASSLLARTNTEAFF.

The count of this clone is one. This rearrangement joins TRBV19 to TRBJ2-1, with 9 nucleotides matching TRBD2. CDR1 is LNHDA and CDR2 is SQIVND in the germline V gene (reference sequence). The CDR3 totals 15 residues. V shed 3 bases and J 6 bases; nucleotides not matched to a gene: 6. The CDR3 DNA reads as TGTGCCAGTAGTATCTTAGCGGGAGCGAGCAATGAGCAGTTCTTC. Protein sequence: CASSILAGASNEQFF.

The chain employs TRBV13 and TRBJ2-1; 9 bases align to TRBD1. Germline lookup yields CDR1 PRHDT and CDR2 FYEKMQ (reference sequence). The CDR3 spans 17 residues. The junction had 17 bases not matched to a gene; V was cut back by 5 bases and J by 9 bases. In DNA form, the CDR3 reads TGTGCCAGCAGCGTAATTACCGGGACAGGGAAGCCAAGTGAGCAGTTCTTC. It is translated as CASSVITGTGKPSEQFF.

The chain joins TRBV6-5 to TRBJ1-1, with a possible D match to TRBD1 (6 bases). The germline V gene encodes CDR1 MNHEY and CDR2 SVGAGI. Trimming shortened V by 6 bases and J by 2 bases, and 16 bases separated the two germline ends. The CDR3 runs 15 residues. CDR3 loop: CASRREDRRNTEAFF. DNA for the CDR3: TGTGCCAGCAGACGAGAAGACAGGAGAAACACTGAAGCTTTCTTT.